This entry is about one T cell receptor (beta chain). The sample comes from a study of blood T cell repertoires in COVID-19. Produced via immunoSEQ multiplex PCR; TCRdb's table is partial and in-frame only. Counted here are fewer than 200,000 clones, 80% occurring once; the ten biggest clones make up around 6.9%. The germline CDR1 and CDR2 sequences are SGHTA and FQGNSA. The CDR3 length is 14 residues. Trimming cost V 0 bases and J 1 base, with 6 bases left between them. This sequence was found in a man aged 55 to 69 with acute or convalescent COVID-19. This chain joins TRBV7-2 and TRBJ1-1; D is unclear. Sample: peripheral blood. The CDR3 DNA sequence: TGTGCCAGCAGCTTAGCGCCAGGGAACACTGAAGCTTTCTTT. Translating gives CASSLAPGNTEAFF.